The 19 T cell receptor beta chains given below trace back to one sample, sequenced in a study of shared clonotypes between healthy human individuals. This table comes from immunoSEQ multiplex PCR, and its TCRdb copy is limited to in-frame clones, with some not included. The repertoire includes 2.5 million or so clones, roughly 92% of them detected once, and roughly 0.15% sits in the top ten. The sequencing input was naive CD4+ T cells sorted from blood. As to subset: CD45RA+ positively selected. Receptors originate from a man aged 18-30 years in good health.

The chain recombines TRBV27 with TRBJ2-6; D perhaps matches TRBD2 (5 bases). Germline V gene lookup returns CDR1 MNHEY and CDR2 SMNVEV (reference sequence). V lost 5 bases and J lost 0, with 8 bases in between. There are 15 residues in the CDR3. DNA of the CDR3: TGTGCCAGCAGTACTGGAGGCTCTGGGGCCAACGTCCTGACTTTC. It is translated as CASSTGGSGANVLTF.

V gene TRBV6-6 combines with J gene TRBJ1-5, with D unresolved. The V end was cut by 5 bases, the J end by 2 bases, with 10 bases between. Germline V lookup: CDR1 MNHNY, CDR2 SVGAGI (reference sequence). This CDR3 is built from 14 residues. The CDR3 is CASSPRYGNQPQHF. The CDR3 nucleotides are TGTGCCAGCAGTCCTCGGTATGGCAATCAGCCCCAGCATTTT.

The rearrangement links TRBV6-6 to TRBJ2-3, with 11 bases that match TRBD2. The germline V gene encodes CDR1 MNHNY and CDR2 SVGAGI (reference sequence). V lost 6 bases, J lost 5 bases, and 10 bases stayed unmatched. This CDR3 has 16 residues. Here the CDR3 DNA reads TGTGCCAGCAGCCTACTACTAGCGGGAGCGAAAGATACGCAGTATTTT. Amino acid sequence: CASSLLLAGAKDTQYF.

This chain joins TRBV7-9 and TRBJ1-3, with unresolved D. CDR3 length: 16 residues. Germline V CDR1 and CDR2: SEHNR, FQNEAQ (reference sequence). V was trimmed by 2 bases and J by 0 bases, leaving 11 bases between them. CDR3 in DNA: TGTGCCAGCAGCTTATTTTCGGGGAGCTCTGGAAACACCATATATTTT. Its protein product is CASSLFSGSSGNTIYF.

The V and J genes are TRBV6-5 and TRBJ1-2, with D perhaps matching TRBD1 (6 bases). Looked up from germline, CDR1 is MNHEY and CDR2 is SVGAGI. CDR3 length: 14 amino acids. V was trimmed by 7 bases and J by 0 bases, leaving 12 bases between them. CDR3 bases: TGTGCCAGCACCCAGGGGTCCACTAACTATGGCTACACCTTC. Protein: CASTQGSTNYGYTF.

The chain employs TRBV7-9 and TRBJ1-2; 9 bases line up with TRBD1. Germline CDR1 and CDR2: SEHNR and FQNEAQ (reference sequence). V shed 1 base and J 4 bases; nucleotides not matched to a gene: 4. CDR3 size: 15 residues. For the CDR3, the DNA is TGTGCCAGCAGCTTAGATGGGACAGGGCCCTATGGCTACACCTTC. Translating gives CASSLDGTGPYGYTF.

The DNA of the CDR3 is TGCGCCAGCAGCGACGGGACTAGCGGGGGGGCCGGTGAGCAGTTCTTC. Translation gives CASSDGTSGGAGEQFF. The chain couples TRBV5-1 to TRBJ2-1; 16 bases line up with TRBD2. The ends lost 4 bases at V and 9 bases at J; junction bases unmatched: 7. The CDR3 is 16 residues long. Germline CDR1 SGHRS, CDR2 YFSETQ.

In regard to this clone: Other nucleotide sequences from this sample produce the same CDR3. The chain recombines TRBV5-1 with TRBJ2-2, with TRBD2 as a possible D gene (6 bases). Germline CDR1 SGHRS, CDR2 YFSETQ. CDR3 length: 15 amino acids. The V gene lost 0 bases and the J gene lost 0 bases, with 6 bases spanning the gap. Written as DNA, the CDR3 is TGCGCCAGCAGCTTGGGGACTACGAACACCGGGGAGCTGTTTTTT. Translation: CASSLGTTNTGELFF.

The chain combines TRBV19 with TRBJ1-5; TRBD1 aligns across 7 bases. CDR3 length: 15 residues. Germline V CDR1 and CDR2: LNHDA, SQIVND (reference sequence). The J segment lost 6 bases and the V segment lost 5 bases, leaving 10 bases of the junction unmatched. This chain's CDR3 is CASSLIEGASQPQHF. The CDR3 nucleotides are TGTGCCAGTAGTCTGATCGAGGGGGCAAGTCAGCCCCAGCATTTT.

In DNA form, the CDR3 reads TGTGCCAGCAGCAACAAGGGCCGTGCCTACGAGCAGTACTTC. This gives the protein CASSNKGRAYEQYF. The V and J genes are TRBV7-9 and TRBJ2-7; D is undetermined. The V and J ends lost 5 bases and 2 bases respectively, with 13 bases between them. Germline V gene lookup returns CDR1 SEHNR and CDR2 FQNEAQ (reference sequence). The CDR3 has 14 residues. The variable domain in full, with the rest retrieved from reference TRBV7-9 and TRBJ2-7, is DTGVSQNPRHKITKRGQNVTFRCDPISEHNRLYWYRQTLGQGPEFLTYFQNEAQLEKSRLLSDRFSAERPKGSFSTLEIQRTEQGDSAMYLCASSNKGRAYEQYFGPGTRLTVT.

V is TRBV18 and J is TRBJ1-1; no definite D call. CDR1 and CDR2 (germline): KGHSH, LQKENI. The CDR3 totals 16 residues. Trimming left V 3 bases short and J 3 bases short, with 17 bases between. The CDR3 sequence: CASSPSLSVTDTEAFF. The DNA for the CDR3 is TGTGCCAGCTCACCCTCTTTGAGCGTTACGGACACTGAAGCTTTCTTT.

This clone was counted between two and nine times. The chain combines TRBV29-1 with TRBJ1-1; tentatively, D is TRBD1 (5 bases). This CDR3 is built from 12 residues. Germline V gene sequence: CDR1 SQVTM, CDR2 ANQGSEA. Trimming took off 6 bases at V and 2 bases at J, with 10 bases between the two ends. CDR3 bases: TGCAGCGTCCCGGGACCCAACACTGAAGCTTTCTTT. Translated, it gives CSVPGPNTEAFF.

This rearrangement joins TRBV7-9 to TRBJ1-2, with TRBD1 matching over 9 bases. The germline V gene has CDR1 SEHNR and CDR2 FQNEAQ (reference sequence). Trimming took 5 bases from V and 6 from J; bases not matched to a gene: 13. This CDR3 contains 16 residues. The CDR3 DNA follows: TGTGCCAGCAGCCTGGAAGAGGGACAGGGAGTCCATGGCTACACCTTC. Translated, it gives CASSLEEGQGVHGYTF.

The chain joins TRBV5-1 to TRBJ2-1, with 7 nucleotides matching TRBD1. This CDR3 has 14 residues. V was pared by 6 bases and J by 7 bases, with 10 bases of the junction left unmatched. Germline CDR1 SGHRS, CDR2 YFSETQ. Here the CDR3 reads CASTRGDRLNEQFF. The CDR3 DNA is TGCGCCAGCACCCGAGGGGACAGACTGAATGAGCAGTTCTTC.

This chain joins TRBV5-4 and TRBJ1-1, with a possible D match to TRBD1 (6 bases). In germline, CDR1 is SGHNT, CDR2 YYREEE (reference sequence). The V and J ends lost 3 bases and 1 base respectively, with 13 bases between them. This CDR3 is built from 15 residues. The CDR3 DNA reads TGTGCCAGCAGCTCTCGACAGGTATCGAACACTGAAGCTTTCTTT. Residues: CASSSRQVSNTEAFF.

The V call is TRBV6-6, the J call TRBJ2-7; weak D call: TRBD1 (6 bases). The CDR3 contains 16 residues. Germline V gene lookup returns CDR1 MNHNY and CDR2 SVGAGI (reference sequence). V was pared by 4 bases and J by 6 bases, with 22 bases between. The CDR3 spells CASSSLQGAIRVEQYF. The CDR3 DNA reads as TGTGCCAGCAGTTCCCTACAGGGAGCCATTCGGGTCGAGCAGTACTTC.

The chain links TRBV28 to TRBJ2-3, with D perhaps TRBD1 (5 bases). Deletions cut 8 bases from V and 1 base from J, with 16 bases between. The CDR3 has 15 amino acids. Germline V gene lookup returns CDR1 MDHEN and CDR2 SYDVKM. The CDR3 nucleotides are TGTGCCAGCGGCATCAGGGATGTGGGCACAGATACGCAGTATTTT. Translation gives CASGIRDVGTDTQYF.

The rearrangement links TRBV10-1 to TRBJ2-5; tentative D call: TRBD2 (6 bases). In germline, CDR1 is WNHNN, CDR2 SYGVQD (reference sequence). V lost 7 bases and J 9 bases, leaving 18 bases between the germline ends. The CDR3 consists of 13 residues. In DNA, the CDR3 is TGCGCCAGCACCGAAGACCCAGGGAGGTCCCAGTACTTC. It is translated as CASTEDPGRSQYF.

The CDR3 here is CASSEGGLEAFF. CDR3 DNA: TGCGCCAGCAGTGAGGGGGGACTGGAGGCTTTCTTT. V gene TRBV10-2 combines with J gene TRBJ1-1, with D possibly TRBD1 on 5 matching bases. In germline, CDR1 is WSHSY, CDR2 SAAADI. The CDR3 length is 12 residues. V lost 2 bases to trimming and J lost 11 bases, with 12 bases between them.